The next 8 T cell receptor beta chains were all read from a single sample in a study of blood T cell repertoires in COVID-19. TCRdb's copy holds only in-frame clones and misses some; the assay was immunoSEQ multiplex PCR. The sample consists of approximately 250,000 clones, roughly four fifths of them appearing once. What was sequenced was PBMCs or T cells enriched from blood (not recorded which). These receptors came from a man aged 25 to 40 with acute COVID-19.

The chain has TRBV25-1 and TRBJ1-6, with 8 bases that match TRBD1. The V segment lost 5 bases and the J segment 10 bases; nucleotides outside the gene matches: 4. The CDR3 is made up of 13 amino acids. Germline V gives CDR1 MGHDK, CDR2 SYGVNS. The CDR3 sequence is CASSSTGASPLHF. CDR3 sequence (DNA): TGTGCCAGCAGTTCGACAGGGGCCTCACCCCTCCACTTT.

The rearrangement links TRBV9 to TRBJ1-2, with 9 bases fitting TRBD1. The CDR3 totals 16 residues. Germline V CDR1 and CDR2: SGDLS, YYNGEE. Trimming at V came to 3 bases and at J to 3 bases, leaving 9 bases not matched to a gene. The CDR3 DNA is TGTGCCAGCAGCGGGGGACAGGGATGGCTCGACTATGGCTACACCTTC. Amino acids: CASSGGQGWLDYGYTF.

The chain uses TRBV28 and TRBJ1-1; D is possibly TRBD1 (5 bases). This CDR3 is 12 amino acids long. Trimming left V 7 bases short and J 1 base short, with 7 bases between. CDR1 and CDR2 from the germline V gene are MDHEN and SYDVKM. The CDR3 protein is CASTGQNTEAFF. Written as DNA, the CDR3 is TGTGCCAGCACAGGACAGAACACTGAAGCTTTCTTT. The whole variable domain, filled in from reference TRBV28 and TRBJ1-1, reads DVKVTQSSRYLVKRTGEKVFLECVQDMDHENMFWYRQDPGLGLRLIYFSYDVKMKEKGDIPEGYSVSREKKERFSLILESASTNQTSMYLCASTGQNTEAFFGQGTRLTVV.

The rearrangement joins TRBV9 to TRBJ2-5, with D unresolved. The V end was cut by 2 bases, the J end by 0 bases, with 8 bases between. The CDR3 runs 14 residues. CDR1 is SGDLS and CDR2 is YYNGEE in the germline V gene. DNA for the CDR3: TGTGCCAGCAGCGTTGGCGGAAACCAAGAGACCCAGTACTTC. It codes for CASSVGGNQETQYF.

J is TRBJ1-5 and V is TRBV28, with TRBD1 matching 8 bases. Trimming took 6 bases from V and 6 from J; bases not matched to a gene: 13. The CDR3 contains 16 residues. CDR1 and CDR2 from the germline V gene are MDHEN and SYDVKM. CDR3 bases: TGTGCCAGCAGCCATAGGACAGGGCCTTCCAGTCAGCCCCAGCATTTT. It encodes CASSHRTGPSSQPQHF.

The genes are TRBV18 and TRBJ2-5; 8 nucleotides match TRBD1. Trimming cost V 5 bases and J 1 base; bases outside gene matches: 6. CDR1 KGHSH and CDR2 LQKENI come from the germline V gene. The CDR3 covers 15 residues. CDR3 protein: CASSARDRIQETQYF. Here the CDR3 DNA reads TGTGCCAGCTCAGCCCGGGACAGGATCCAAGAGACCCAGTACTTC.

The CDR3 spells CASSPGRGGRNSPLHF. Here the CDR3 DNA reads TGTGCCAGCAGCCCTGGCCGGGGGGGCAGGAATTCACCCCTCCACTTT. The chain has TRBV6-2 or TRBV6-3 and TRBJ1-6; perhaps TRBD1 as D (6 bases). The CDR3 covers 16 residues. Trimming removed 6 bases from V and 7 bases from J, with 19 bases in between. Germline assignment: CDR1 MNHEY and CDR2 SVGEGT.

The rearrangement links TRBV29-1 to TRBJ2-3, with D possibly being TRBD1 (6 bases). This CDR3 is built from 13 residues. Per the germline V gene, CDR1 is SQVTM and CDR2 is ANQGSEA. V lost 4 bases to trimming and J lost 2 bases, with 10 bases between them. The CDR3 loop reads CSVGGTNTDTQYF. The CDR3 DNA reads as TGCAGCGTTGGAGGGACAAACACAGATACGCAGTATTTT.